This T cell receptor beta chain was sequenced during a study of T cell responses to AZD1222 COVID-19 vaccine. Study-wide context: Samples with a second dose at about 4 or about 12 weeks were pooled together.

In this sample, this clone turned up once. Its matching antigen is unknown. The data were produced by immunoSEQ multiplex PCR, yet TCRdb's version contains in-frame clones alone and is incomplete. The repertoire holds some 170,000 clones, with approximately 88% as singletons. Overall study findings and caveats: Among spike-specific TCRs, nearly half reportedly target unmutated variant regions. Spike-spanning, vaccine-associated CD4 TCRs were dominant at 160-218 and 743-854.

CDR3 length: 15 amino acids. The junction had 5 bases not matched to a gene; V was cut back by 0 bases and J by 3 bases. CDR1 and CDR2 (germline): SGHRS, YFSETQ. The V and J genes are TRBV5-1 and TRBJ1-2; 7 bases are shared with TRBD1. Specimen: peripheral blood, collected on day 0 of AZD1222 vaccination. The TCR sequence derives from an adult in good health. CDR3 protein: CASSLVGGGDYGYTF. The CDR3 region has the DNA TGCGCCAGCAGCTTGGTCGGAGGGGGCGACTATGGCTACACCTTC. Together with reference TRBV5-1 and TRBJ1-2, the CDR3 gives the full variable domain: KAGVTQTPRYLIKTRGQQVTLSCSPISGHRSVSWYQQTPGQGLQFLFEYFSETQRNKGNFPGRFSGRQFSNSRSEMNVSTLELGDSALYLCASSLVGGGDYGYTFGSGTRLTVV.